The rows below give T cell receptor beta chains drawn from one sample of a study of PD-1 blockade in classical Hodgkin lymphoma. Clones were sequenced by immunoSEQ multiplex PCR, and TCRdb holds only the in-frame ones, with some missing. The sample lists 90,000 or so clones, roughly 91% occurring once. The source was peripheral blood mononuclear cells (PBMCs), collected before the second cycle of nivolumab. The receptors derive from a human donor with classical Hodgkin lymphoma. CDR3s include the opening cysteine and the closing phenylalanine or tryptophan. The order of the fields is V gene, J gene, CDR3 protein.

>TRBV19|TRBJ2-1
CAAAKGFYNEQFF
>TRBV10-1|TRBJ2-1
CASSEGPIDNNEQFF
>TRBV5-4|TRBJ1-1
CASHKGGPGNTEAFF
>TRBV5-1|TRBJ2-7
CASSLNGGGPDEQYF
>TRBV5-4|TRBJ2-7
CASSFFSGTGGEQYF
>TRBV2|TRBJ2-7
CASSGWTTGVNYEQYF
>TRBV28|TRBJ2-7
CASMGTGVYEQYF
>TRBV28|TRBJ1-5
CASSLPRGRDQPQHF
>TRBV7-9|TRBJ2-1
CASSPVGRGHEQFF
>TRBV5-1|TRBJ2-7
CASSPVPRPADEQYF
>TRBV10-3|TRBJ1-1
CAISRPLGGQGVNTEAFF
>TRBV5-1|TRBJ2-6
CASRWTSGAGANVLTF
>TRBV27|TRBJ2-1
CASSQTEGGGYPYNEQFF
>TRBV10-3|TRBJ2-1
CAISDLRTGGRYNEQFF
>TRBV6-1|TRBJ1-2
CASQQVNYGYTF
>TRBV27|TRBJ1-2
CASSLSQGQGRGYTF
>TRBV9|TRBJ2-7
CASSVDVGPGFSYEQYF
>TRBV28|TRBJ2-5
CASRGGTGVFVRETQYF
>TRBV9|TRBJ1-2
CASSVGWRANYGYTF
>TRBV2|TRBJ2-5
CASNGGETQYF
>TRBV5-6|TRBJ2-1
CASSLTSFNEQFF
>TRBV2|TRBJ1-1
CASSEGQTMNTEAFF
>TRBV27|TRBJ1-2
CASSSGGQKLYGYTF
>TRBV11-2|TRBJ1-2
CASSLDLWTGLGYGYTF
>TRBV5-5|TRBJ1-4
CASSPDRGRNEKLFF
>TRBV5-6|TRBJ1-1
CASSLARGVGTEAFF
>TRBV29-1|TRBJ1-2
CSVEGWAAGVGGREFFYGYTF
>TRBV7-2|TRBJ2-1
CASSWRVSYNEQFF
>TRBV6-5|TRBJ1-1
CASRPSGPNTEAFF
>TRBV28|TRBJ2-5
CASSPSTETQYF
>TRBV18|TRBJ2-3
CASSSRQGVDTQYF
>TRBV28|TRBJ2-4
CASQSTYRREAKNIQYF
>TRBV30|TRBJ2-2
CAWTSTFSGTGETGELFF
>TRBV5-4|TRBJ1-3
CASDDGNTIYF
>TRBV11-2|TRBJ1-5
CASSLNGAGPQHF
>TRBV6-1|TRBJ1-3
CASRTGPGNTIYF
>TRBV7-2|TRBJ1-2
CASRKDGTNYGYTF
>TRBV28|TRBJ2-7
CASSLGGGGEYEQYF
>TRBV6-5|TRBJ1-1
CASSYGPTGSTEAFF
>TRBV6-1|TRBJ2-7
CASSGGLREWYEQYF
>TRBV5-1|TRBJ1-2
CASSLEAGAGYGYTF
>TRBV28|TRBJ2-3
CASSLMRAGGPPDTQYF
>TRBV4-1|TRBJ2-7
CASSFSDRTYEQYF
>TRBV27|TRBJ1-1
CASSPTPVRRNTEAFF